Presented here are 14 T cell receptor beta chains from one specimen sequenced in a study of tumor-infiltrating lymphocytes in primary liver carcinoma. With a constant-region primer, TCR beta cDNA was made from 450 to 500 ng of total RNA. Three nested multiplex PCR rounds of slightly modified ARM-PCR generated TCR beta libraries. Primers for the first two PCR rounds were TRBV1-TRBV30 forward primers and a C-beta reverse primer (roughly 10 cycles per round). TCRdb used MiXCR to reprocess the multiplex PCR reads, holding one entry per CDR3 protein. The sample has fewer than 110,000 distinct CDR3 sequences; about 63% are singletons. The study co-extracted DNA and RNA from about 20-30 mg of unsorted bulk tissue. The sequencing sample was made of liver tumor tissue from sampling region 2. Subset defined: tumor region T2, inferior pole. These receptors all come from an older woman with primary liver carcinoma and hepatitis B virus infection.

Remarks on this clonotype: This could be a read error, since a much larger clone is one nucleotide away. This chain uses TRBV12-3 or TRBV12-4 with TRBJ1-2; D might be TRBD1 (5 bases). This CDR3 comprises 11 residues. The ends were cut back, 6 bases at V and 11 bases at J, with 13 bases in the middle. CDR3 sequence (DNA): TGTGCCAGCAGGGGACGGGCCTGGTACACCTTC. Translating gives CASRGRAWYTF.

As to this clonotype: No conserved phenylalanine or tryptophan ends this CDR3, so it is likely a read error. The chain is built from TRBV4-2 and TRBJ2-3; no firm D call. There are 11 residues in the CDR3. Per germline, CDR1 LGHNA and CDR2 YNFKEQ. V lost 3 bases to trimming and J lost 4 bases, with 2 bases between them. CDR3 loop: CASSQPDTQYL. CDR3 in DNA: TGTGCCAGCAGCCAGCCAGATACGCAGTATTTA.

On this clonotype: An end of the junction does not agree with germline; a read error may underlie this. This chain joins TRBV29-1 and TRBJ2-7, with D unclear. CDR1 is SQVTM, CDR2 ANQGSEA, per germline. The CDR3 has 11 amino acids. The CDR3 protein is CSDEASYEQYF. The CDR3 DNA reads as TGCAGCGATGAAGCCTCCTACGAGCAGTACTTC.

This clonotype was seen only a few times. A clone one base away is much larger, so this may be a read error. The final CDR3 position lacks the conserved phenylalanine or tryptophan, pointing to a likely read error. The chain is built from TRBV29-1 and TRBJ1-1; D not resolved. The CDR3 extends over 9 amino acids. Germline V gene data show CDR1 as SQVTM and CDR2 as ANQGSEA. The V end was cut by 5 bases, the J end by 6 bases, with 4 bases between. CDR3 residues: CSVWPEAFL. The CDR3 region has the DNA TGCAGCGTTTGGCCTGAAGCTTTCCTT.

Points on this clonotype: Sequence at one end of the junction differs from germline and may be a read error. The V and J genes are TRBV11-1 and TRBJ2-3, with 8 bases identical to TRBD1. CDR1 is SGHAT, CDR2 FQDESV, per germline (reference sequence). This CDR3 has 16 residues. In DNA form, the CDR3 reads TGTACCAGCAGCTTATACAGGGACAGGAGCGCAGATACGCAGTATTTT. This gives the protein CTSSLYRDRSADTQYF.

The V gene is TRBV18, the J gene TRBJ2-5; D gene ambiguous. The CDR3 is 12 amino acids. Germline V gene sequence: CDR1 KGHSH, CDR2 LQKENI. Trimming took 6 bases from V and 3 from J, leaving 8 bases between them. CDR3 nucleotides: TGTGCCAGCTCCCAAGGAAAAGAGACCCAGTACTTC. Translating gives CASSQGKETQYF.

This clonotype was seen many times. CDR3 coding DNA: TGTGCCAGCAGCCCCCAGGGGGCACCCTACAATGAGCAGTTCTTC. It encodes CASSPQGAPYNEQFF. The chain employs TRBV6-5 and TRBJ2-1; TRBD1 matches 8 bases. The CDR3 is 15 residues long. CDR1 is MNHEY and CDR2 is SVGAGI in the germline V gene. V lost 6 bases to trimming and J lost 2 bases; unmatched junction nucleotides: 6.

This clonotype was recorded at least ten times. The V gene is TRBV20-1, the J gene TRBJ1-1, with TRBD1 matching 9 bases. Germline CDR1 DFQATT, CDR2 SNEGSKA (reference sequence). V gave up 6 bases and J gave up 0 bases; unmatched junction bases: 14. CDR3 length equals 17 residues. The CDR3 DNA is TGCAGTGCAAACGACCCGGGACAGGGTAGCCTGAACACTGAAGCTTTCTTT. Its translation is CSANDPGQGSLNTEAFF.

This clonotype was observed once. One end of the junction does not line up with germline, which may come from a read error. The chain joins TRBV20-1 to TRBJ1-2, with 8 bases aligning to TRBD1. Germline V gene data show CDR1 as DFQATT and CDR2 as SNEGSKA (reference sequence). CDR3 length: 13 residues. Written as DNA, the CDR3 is TGCGGTGCCCCGACAGGGGCGGGCTATGGCTACACCTTC. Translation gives CGAPTGAGYGYTF.

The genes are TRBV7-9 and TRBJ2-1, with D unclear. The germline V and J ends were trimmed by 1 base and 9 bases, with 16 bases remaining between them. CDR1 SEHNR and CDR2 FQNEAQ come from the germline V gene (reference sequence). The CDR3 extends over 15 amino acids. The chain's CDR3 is CASSLELPVPGEQFF. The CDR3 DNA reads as TGTGCCAGCAGCTTAGAACTACCCGTACCTGGTGAGCAGTTCTTC.

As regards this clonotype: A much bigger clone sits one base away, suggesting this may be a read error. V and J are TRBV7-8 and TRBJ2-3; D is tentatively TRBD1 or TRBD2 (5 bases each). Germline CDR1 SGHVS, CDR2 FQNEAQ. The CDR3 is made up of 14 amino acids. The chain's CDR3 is CPSSYRWGTDTQYF. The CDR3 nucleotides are TGTCCCAGCAGCTACCGATGGGGGACAGATACGCAGTATTTT.

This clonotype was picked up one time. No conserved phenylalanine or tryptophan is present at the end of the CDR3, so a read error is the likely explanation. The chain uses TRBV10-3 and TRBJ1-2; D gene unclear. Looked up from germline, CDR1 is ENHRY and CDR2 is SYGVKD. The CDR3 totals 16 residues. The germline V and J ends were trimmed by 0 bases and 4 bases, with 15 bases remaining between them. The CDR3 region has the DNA TGTGCCATCAGTGAGTCTGACATCCTCACGGGCTATGGCTACACCTTA. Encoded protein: CAISESDILTGYGYTL.

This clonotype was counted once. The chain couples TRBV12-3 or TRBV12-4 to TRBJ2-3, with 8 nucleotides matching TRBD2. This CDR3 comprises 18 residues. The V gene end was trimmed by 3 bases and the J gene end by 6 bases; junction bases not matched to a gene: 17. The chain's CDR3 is CASSFFIAGGQEGDTQYF. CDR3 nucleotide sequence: TGTGCCAGCAGTTTCTTTATCGCGGGAGGCCAGGAGGGCGATACGCAGTATTTT.

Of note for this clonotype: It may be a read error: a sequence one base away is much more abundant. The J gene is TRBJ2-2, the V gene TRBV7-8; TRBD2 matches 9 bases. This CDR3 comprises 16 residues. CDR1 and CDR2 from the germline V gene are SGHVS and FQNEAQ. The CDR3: CASSSLAGEGTEELFF. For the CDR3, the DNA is TGTGCCAGCAGCTCCTTAGCGGGAGAAGGTACCGAGGAGCTGTTTTTT.